This T cell receptor (beta chain) came from a study of T cells in localized non-small cell lung cancer. Study results and limitations: Sequencing was limited to one tumor region, leaving the possibility of heterogeneity open. Adjacent lung held a median roughly 60 of the top 100 tumor clones. Tumor showed lower T cell clonality than uninvolved adjacent lung, where it was highest.

Using immunoSEQ multiplex PCR, the repertoire was profiled, and TCRdb retains in-frame clones only, with some absent. The sample includes 100,000 or so clones, about nine tenths of them seen just once. This clone was seen once. Antigen unknown. CDR3 length equals 14 residues. V lost 3 bases and J 7 bases, leaving 16 bases between the germline ends. Germline V CDR1 and CDR2: MGHRA, YSYEKL. This clonotype was obtained from a woman aged 40 to 75 with stage II squamous cell lung carcinoma. This sequence joins TRBV4-1 and TRBJ2-7; D is undetermined. The material was PBMCs, obtained before any cancer treatment. CDR3 nucleotide sequence: TGCGCCAGCAGCCACCCTGCTGGGGTCGGGGAGCAGTACTTC. It translates to CASSHPAGVGEQYF.